This record looks at one T cell receptor beta chain sequence and its context. CDR1 is LNHDA and CDR2 is SQIVND in the germline V gene (reference sequence). The CDR3 sequence is 13 residues long. Between the trimmed V and J ends, which lost 6 bases and 10 bases, there was a span of 18 bases. This specimen belongs to a study of blood T cell repertoires in COVID-19. Patients from Seattle were sampled longitudinally, starting during active infection. Per the original data handling: Estimation of nucleated cell counts was performed using reference gene primer amplification. Sequencing used immunoSEQ multiplex PCR; TCRdb keeps in-frame clones, though not all of them. The DNA was the basis for D and trimming; V, J and clone size are from that table. Here the sample spans about 210,000 clones, 85% being singletons.

V usage is TRBV19 and J usage is TRBJ1-1; unclear D gene. The sequencing sample was made of peripheral blood. The source of this sequence is a woman in her 70s with COVID-19, enrolled during active disease. The DNA of the CDR3 is TGTGCCAGTAGCCCCTCTCGGCAGCGGGGAGCTTTCTTT. It is translated as CASSPSRQRGAFF.